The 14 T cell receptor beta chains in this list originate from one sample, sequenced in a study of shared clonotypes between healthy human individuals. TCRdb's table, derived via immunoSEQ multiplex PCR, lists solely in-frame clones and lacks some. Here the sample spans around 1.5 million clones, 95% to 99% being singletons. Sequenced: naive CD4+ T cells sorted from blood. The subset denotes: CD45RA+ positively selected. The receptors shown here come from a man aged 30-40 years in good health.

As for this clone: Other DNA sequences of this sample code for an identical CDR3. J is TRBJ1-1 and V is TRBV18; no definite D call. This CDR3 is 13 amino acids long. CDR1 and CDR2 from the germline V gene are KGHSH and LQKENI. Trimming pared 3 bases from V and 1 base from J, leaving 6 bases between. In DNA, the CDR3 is TGTGCCAGCTCACCTGGAAGGAACACTGAAGCTTTCTTT. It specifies CASSPGRNTEAFF. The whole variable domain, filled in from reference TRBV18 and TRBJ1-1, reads NAGVMQNPRHLVRRRGQEARLRCSPMKGHSHVYWYRQLPEEGLKFMVYLQKENIIDESGMPKERFSAEFPKEGPSILRIQQVVRGDSAAYFCASSPGRNTEAFFGQGTRLTVV.

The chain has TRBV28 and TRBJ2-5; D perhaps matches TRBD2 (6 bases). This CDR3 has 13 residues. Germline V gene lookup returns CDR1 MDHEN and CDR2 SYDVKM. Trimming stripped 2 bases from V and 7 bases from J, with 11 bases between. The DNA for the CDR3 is TGTGCCAGCAGTTTACCGGGAGTCGGGACCCAGTACTTC. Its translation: CASSLPGVGTQYF.

For the CDR3, the DNA is TGTGCCAGCAGCCCTAGCGGGAGATCCTACGAGCAGTACTTC. Encoded protein: CASSPSGRSYEQYF. The chain recombines TRBV6-5 with TRBJ2-7, with 10 bases fitting TRBD2. CDR1 is MNHEY, CDR2 SVGAGI, per germline. The trim removed 6 bases at V and 1 base at J, leaving 3 bases unmatched. The CDR3 length is 14 residues.

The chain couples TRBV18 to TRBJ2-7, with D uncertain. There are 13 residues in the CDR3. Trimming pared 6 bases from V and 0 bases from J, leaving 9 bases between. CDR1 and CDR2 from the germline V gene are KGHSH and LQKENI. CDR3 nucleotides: TGTGCCAGCTCTCCGCTCCACTCCTACGAGCAGTACTTC. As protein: CASSPLHSYEQYF.

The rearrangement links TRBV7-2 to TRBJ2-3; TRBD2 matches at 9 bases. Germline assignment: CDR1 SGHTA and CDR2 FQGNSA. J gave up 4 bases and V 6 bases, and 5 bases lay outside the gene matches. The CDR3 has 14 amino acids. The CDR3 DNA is TGTGCCAGCAGAATAGCGGGAGCCCCAGATACGCAGTATTTT. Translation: CASRIAGAPDTQYF. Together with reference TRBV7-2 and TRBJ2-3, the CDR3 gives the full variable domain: GAGVSQSPSNKVTEKGKDVELRCDPISGHTALYWYRQSLGQGLEFLIYFQGNSAPDKSGLPSDRFSAERTGGSVSTLTIQRTQQEDSAVYLCASRIAGAPDTQYFGPGTRLTVL.

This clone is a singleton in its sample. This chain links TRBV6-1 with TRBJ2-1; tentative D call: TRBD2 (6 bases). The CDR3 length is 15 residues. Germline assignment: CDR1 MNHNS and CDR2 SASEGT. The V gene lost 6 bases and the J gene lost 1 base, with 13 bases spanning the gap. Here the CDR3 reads CASRDGRGSYNEQFF. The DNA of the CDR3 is TGTGCCAGCAGAGACGGGAGAGGATCCTACAATGAGCAGTTCTTC.

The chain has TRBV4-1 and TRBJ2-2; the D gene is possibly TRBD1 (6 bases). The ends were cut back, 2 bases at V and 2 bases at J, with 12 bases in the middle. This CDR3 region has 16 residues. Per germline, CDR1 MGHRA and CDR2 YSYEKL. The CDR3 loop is CASSQIPTGNTGELFF. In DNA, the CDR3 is TGCGCCAGCAGCCAAATACCGACAGGCAACACCGGGGAGCTGTTTTTT.

CDR3 bases: TGCACCCCCCGGGCCAGGGGGATTTGTCAGCCCCAGCATTTT. The encoded protein is CTPRARGICQPQHF. V is TRBV29-1 and J is TRBJ1-5, with 7 positions matching TRBD1. Germline CDR1 reads SQVTM; CDR2 reads ANQGSEA. CDR3 length equals 14 residues.

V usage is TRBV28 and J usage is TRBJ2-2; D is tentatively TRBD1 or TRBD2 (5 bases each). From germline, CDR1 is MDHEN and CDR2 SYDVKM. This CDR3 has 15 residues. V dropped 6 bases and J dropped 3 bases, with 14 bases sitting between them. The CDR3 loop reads CASRQRDVHTGELFF. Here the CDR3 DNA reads TGTGCCAGCAGACAACGGGACGTCCACACCGGGGAGCTGTTTTTT. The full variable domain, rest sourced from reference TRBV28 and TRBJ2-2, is DVKVTQSSRYLVKRTGEKVFLECVQDMDHENMFWYRQDPGLGLRLIYFSYDVKMKEKGDIPEGYSVSREKKERFSLILESASTNQTSMYLCASRQRDVHTGELFFGEGSRLTVL.

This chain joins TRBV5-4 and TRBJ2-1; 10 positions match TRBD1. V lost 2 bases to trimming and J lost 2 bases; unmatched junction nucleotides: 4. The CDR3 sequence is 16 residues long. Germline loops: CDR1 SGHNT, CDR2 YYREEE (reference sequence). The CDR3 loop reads CASSFTGTGAYNEQFF. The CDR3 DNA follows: TGTGCCAGCAGCTTCACCGGGACAGGGGCCTACAATGAGCAGTTCTTC.

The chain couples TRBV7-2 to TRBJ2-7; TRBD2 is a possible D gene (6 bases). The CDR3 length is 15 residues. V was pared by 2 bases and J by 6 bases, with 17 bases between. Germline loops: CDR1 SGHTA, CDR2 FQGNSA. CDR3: CASSLRAGPVGEQYF. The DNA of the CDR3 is TGTGCCAGCAGCTTAAGGGCGGGACCCGTTGGCGAGCAGTACTTC. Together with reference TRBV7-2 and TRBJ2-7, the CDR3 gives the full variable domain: GAGVSQSPSNKVTEKGKDVELRCDPISGHTALYWYRQSLGQGLEFLIYFQGNSAPDKSGLPSDRFSAERTGGSVSTLTIQRTQQEDSAVYLCASSLRAGPVGEQYFGPGTRLTVT.

The CDR3 DNA sequence: TGTGCCAGCTCCCGGGGGACTAGCGGCTACGAGCAGTACTTC. Its protein is CASSRGTSGYEQYF. This chain connects TRBV9 to TRBJ2-7; 11 bases agree with TRBD2. V trimming: 7 bases; J trimming: 3 bases; junction bases outside the gene matches: 6. The CDR3 spans 14 residues. Looked up from germline, CDR1 is SGDLS and CDR2 is YYNGEE.

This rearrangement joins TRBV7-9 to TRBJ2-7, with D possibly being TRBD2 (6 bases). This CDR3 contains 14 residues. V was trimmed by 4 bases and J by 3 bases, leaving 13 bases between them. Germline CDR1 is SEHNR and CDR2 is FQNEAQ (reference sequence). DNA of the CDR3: TGTGCCAGCAGCTCACCGGGACTTGGCTACGAGCAGTACTTC. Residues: CASSSPGLGYEQYF.

As DNA, the CDR3 is TGTGCCAGCAGCGTGGGACAGGGGGTGGTGCAGTTCTTC. It specifies CASSVGQGVVQFF. V and J are TRBV11-2 and TRBJ2-1; 11 bases line up with TRBD1. V was clipped by 5 bases and J by 12 bases; unmatched bases: 6. The CDR3 consists of 13 residues. The germline CDR1 and CDR2 sequences are SGHAT and FQNNGV.